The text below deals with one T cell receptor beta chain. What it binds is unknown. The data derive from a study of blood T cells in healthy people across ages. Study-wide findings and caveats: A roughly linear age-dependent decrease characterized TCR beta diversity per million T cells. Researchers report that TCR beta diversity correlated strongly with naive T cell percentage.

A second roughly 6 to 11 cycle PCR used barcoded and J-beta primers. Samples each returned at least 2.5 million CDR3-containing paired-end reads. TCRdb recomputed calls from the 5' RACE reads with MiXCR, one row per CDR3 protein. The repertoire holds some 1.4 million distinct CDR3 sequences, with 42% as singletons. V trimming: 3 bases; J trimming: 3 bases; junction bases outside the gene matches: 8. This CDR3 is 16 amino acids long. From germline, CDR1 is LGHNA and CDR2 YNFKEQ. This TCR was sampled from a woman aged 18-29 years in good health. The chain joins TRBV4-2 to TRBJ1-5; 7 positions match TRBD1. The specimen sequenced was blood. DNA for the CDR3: TGTGCCAGCAGCCATAAAGGGCAGGGGGACAATCAGCCCCAGCATTTT. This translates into CASSHKGQGDNQPQHF.